The rows below give T cell receptor beta chains drawn from one sample of a study of blood T cells in healthy people across ages. Using its own MiXCR run on the 5' RACE reads, TCRdb lists one record per CDR3 protein. The sample includes about 1.8 million distinct CDR3 sequences, less than 50% of them seen just once. Sequencing was done on a sample of blood. All receptors derive from a woman between 40 and 50 years old in good health. Both conserved end residues are part of each CDR3. A D gene is named only where the DNA matches it firmly. Rows may omit the clone size; those that give it use once, few, many or a size class.

CDR3 length	D gene	clone size	V gene	J gene	CDR3 DNA	CDR3 protein
17	TRBD1	.	TRBV6-1	TRBJ1-2	TGTGCCAGCAGTGCCTCGGAGGGTGCAGGGGGGATCTATGGCTACACCTTC	CASSASEGAGGIYGYTF
14	TRBD1	.	TRBV6-2/TRBV6-3	TRBJ1-2	TGTGCCAGCAGTTACGGGACAGGGGTGAATGGCTACACCTTC	CASSYGTGVNGYTF
13	.	.	TRBV7-9	TRBJ1-2	TGTGCCAGCAGCTTCGCAGGGCTCTATGGCTACACCTTC	CASSFAGLYGYTF
13	.	.	TRBV5-4	TRBJ2-1	TGTGCCAGCAGCTTTGCAGTCCAAGAGACCCAGTTCTTC	CASSFAVQETQFF
13	TRBD1	.	TRBV6-5	TRBJ2-5	TGTGCCAGCAGTACTGGACAGGGGCAGACCCAGTACTTC	CASSTGQGQTQYF
15	.	.	TRBV4-2	TRBJ2-3	TGTGCCAGCAGGGGAAGGACGGTGGGGGCAGATACGCAGTATTTT	CASRGRTVGADTQYF
15	TRBD1	once	TRBV18	TRBJ2-3	TGTGCCAGCTCACCCGGGACAGGGGGCGTCGATACGCAGTATTTT	CASSPGTGGVDTQYF
12	.	.	TRBV20-1	TRBJ2-7	TGCAGTGCTAGTTCAATGGGCCTCGAGCAGTACTTC	CSASSMGLEQYF
16	.	.	TRBV2	TRBJ1-2	TGTGCCAGCAACAACTTGGGGGGATCTATCTCCTGGGGCTACACCTTC	CASNNLGGSISWGYTF
20	TRBD2	.	TRBV29-1	TRBJ2-2	TGCAGCGTTGAAAGTTCCCGACTAGCGGGAGGGCTCCTGAACACCGGGGGGCTGTTTTTT	CSVESSRLAGGLLNTGGLFF
17	TRBD2	.	TRBV27	TRBJ2-7	TGTGCCAGCAGTTTAAGGGGGACTAGCGGGGCTCACAATGAGCAGTACTTC	CASSLRGTSGAHNEQYF